This TCR beta chain originates from a study of T-cell reconstitution after alpha-beta-depleted transplantation in children. The CDR3 has 13 amino acids. V was trimmed by 6 bases and J by 7 bases, leaving 12 bases between them. The TCRbeta library incorporated unique molecular identifiers. MiXCR, run by TCRdb on the PCR reads, gives a single entry per CDR3 protein. In the table there are some 600,000 distinct CDR3 sequences, around 17% of which are singletons. This clonotype was detected many times. The specimen comprised PBMCs from the stem cell graft donor, sampled from the stem cell graft. The rearrangement links TRBV12-3 or TRBV12-4 to TRBJ2-2; D is perhaps TRBD2 (5 bases). The TCR was taken from a human donor who donated a stem cell graft to a child with acute myeloid leukemia. For the CDR3, the DNA is TGTGCCAGCAGCCCCGACGGGAACGGGGAGCTGTTTTTT. Protein sequence: CASSPDGNGELFF.